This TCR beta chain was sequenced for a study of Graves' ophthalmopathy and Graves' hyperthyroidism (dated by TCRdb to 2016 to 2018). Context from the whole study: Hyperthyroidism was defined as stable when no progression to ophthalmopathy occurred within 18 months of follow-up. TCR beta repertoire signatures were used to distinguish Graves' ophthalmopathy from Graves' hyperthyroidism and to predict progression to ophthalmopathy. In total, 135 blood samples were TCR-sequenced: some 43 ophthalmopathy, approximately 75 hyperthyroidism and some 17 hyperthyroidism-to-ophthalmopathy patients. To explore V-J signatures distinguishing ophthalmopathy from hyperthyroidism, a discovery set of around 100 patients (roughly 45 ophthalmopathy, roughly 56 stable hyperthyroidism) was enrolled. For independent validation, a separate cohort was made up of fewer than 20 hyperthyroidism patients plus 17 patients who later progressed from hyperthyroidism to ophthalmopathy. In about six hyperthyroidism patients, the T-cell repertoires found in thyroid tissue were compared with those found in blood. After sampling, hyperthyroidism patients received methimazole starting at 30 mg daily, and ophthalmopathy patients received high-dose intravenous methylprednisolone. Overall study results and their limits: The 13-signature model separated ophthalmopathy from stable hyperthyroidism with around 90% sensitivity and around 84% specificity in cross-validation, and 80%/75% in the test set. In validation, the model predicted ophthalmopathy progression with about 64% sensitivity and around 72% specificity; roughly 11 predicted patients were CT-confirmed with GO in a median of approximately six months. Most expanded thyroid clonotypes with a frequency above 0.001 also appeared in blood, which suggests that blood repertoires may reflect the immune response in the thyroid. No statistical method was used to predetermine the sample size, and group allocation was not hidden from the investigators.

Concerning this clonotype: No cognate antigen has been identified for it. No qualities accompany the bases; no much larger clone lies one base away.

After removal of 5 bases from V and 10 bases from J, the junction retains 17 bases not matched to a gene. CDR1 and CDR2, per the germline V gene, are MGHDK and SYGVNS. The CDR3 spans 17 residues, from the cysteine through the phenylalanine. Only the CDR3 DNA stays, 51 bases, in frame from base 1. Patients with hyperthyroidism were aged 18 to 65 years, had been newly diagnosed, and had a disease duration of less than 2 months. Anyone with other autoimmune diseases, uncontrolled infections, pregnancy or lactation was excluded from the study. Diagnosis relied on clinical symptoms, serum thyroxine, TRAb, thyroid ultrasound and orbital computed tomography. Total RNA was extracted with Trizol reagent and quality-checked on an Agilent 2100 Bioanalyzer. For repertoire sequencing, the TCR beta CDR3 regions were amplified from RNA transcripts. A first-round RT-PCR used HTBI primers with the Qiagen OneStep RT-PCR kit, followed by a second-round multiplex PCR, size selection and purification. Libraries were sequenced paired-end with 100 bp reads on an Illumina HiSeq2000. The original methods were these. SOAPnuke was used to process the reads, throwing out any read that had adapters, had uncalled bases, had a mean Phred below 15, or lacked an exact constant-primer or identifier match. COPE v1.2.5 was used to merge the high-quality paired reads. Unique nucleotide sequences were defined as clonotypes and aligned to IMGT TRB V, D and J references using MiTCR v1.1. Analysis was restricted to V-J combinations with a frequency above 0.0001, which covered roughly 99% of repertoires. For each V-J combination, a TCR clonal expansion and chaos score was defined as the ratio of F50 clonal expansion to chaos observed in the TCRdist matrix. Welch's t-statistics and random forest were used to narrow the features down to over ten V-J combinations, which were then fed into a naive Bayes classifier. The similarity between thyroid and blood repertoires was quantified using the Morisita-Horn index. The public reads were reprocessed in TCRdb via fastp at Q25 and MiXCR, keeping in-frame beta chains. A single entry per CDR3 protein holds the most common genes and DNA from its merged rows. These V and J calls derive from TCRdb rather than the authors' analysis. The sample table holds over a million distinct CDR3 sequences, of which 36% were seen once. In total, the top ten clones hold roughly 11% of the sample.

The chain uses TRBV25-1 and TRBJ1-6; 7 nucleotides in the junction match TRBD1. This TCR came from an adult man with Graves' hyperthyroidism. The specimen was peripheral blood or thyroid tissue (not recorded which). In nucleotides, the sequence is TGTGCCAGCAGTTTAGTTAGGGGGCACGGCAAATTGTCACCCCTCCACTTT. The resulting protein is CASSLVRGHGKLSPLHF.